This T cell receptor (beta chain) originates from a study of T cells after yellow fever vaccination. Study-level points and caveats: Peaking faster, on day 5 versus 15, the secondary response was nonetheless weaker.

J was trimmed by 6 bases and V by 5 bases; bases with no gene match: 13. Germline CDR1 is DFQATT and CDR2 is SNEGSKA (reference sequence). The CDR3 has 15 amino acids. To note about this clonotype: The antigen is undetermined.

They built TCR cDNA with 5'RACE template switching, a step that put in a universal primer site and UMIs. TCRdb re-called the 5' RACE reads with MiXCR, one entry per CDR3 protein. The table lists about 320,000 distinct CDR3 sequences, over 3.5% of them singletons. The clonotype was recovered from a man between 18 and 35 years old who received the YFV17D yellow fever vaccine. This chain joins TRBV20-1 and TRBJ2-3, with TRBD2 matching over 8 bases. Specimen: PBMCs, collected 15 days after the yellow fever booster vaccination. DNA of the CDR3: TGCAGTGCTTCCATGGGGCGGGGGGCGCTGGATACGCAGTATTTT. It encodes CSASMGRGALDTQYF.